The source of this T cell receptor beta chain is a study of cytomegalovirus exposure and HLA in healthy donors. General observations from the study: A prior analysis recorded that most TCR beta V segments were productive about 90% or about 30% of the time. Links to common viral pathogens appeared, in a later analysis, for several of the most significant clusters. A later analysis associated 16,000 or so TCR beta sequences with HLA alleles at a 0.05 false discovery rate. Investigators reported 150 to 200 TCR beta chains as tied to cytomegalovirus.

The PCR employed 60 Vbeta primers together with 13 Jbeta primers. TCRdb's copy holds only in-frame clones and misses some; the assay was immunoSEQ multiplex PCR. The sample lists 98,000 or so clones, 60% to 80% seen once, with 5.8% in the top ten. Regarding this clone: The antigen is not known.

V dropped 5 bases and J dropped 9 bases, with 20 bases sitting between them. Germline lookup yields CDR1 SGHTA and CDR2 FQGNSA. This CDR3 has 15 residues. The chain has TRBV7-2 and TRBJ2-1; weak D call: TRBD1 (7 bases). The TCR comes from a man in his sixties in good health and CMV-seropositive. The sample comprised PBMCs. The DNA for the CDR3 is TGTGCCAGCAGCCCGCAGGGGGAGGTCTGGAGTGAGCAGTTCTTC. Translating it yields CASSPQGEVWSEQFF.